This T cell receptor beta chain emerged from a study of cytomegalovirus exposure and HLA in healthy donors. 60 Vbeta and 13 Jbeta primers were used in PCR. Sequencing used immunoSEQ multiplex PCR; TCRdb keeps in-frame clones, though not all of them. The table includes around 130,000 clones, around 8.5% detected once. The V segment lost 1 base and the J segment 0 bases; nucleotides outside the gene matches: 7. CDR1 and CDR2 (germline): SEHNR, FQNEAQ (reference sequence). The CDR3 sequence is 18 residues long. This clone has more than one count but fewer than ten. Specimen: PBMCs. This sequence was found in a man aged 40-50 years in good health and CMV-seronegative. This chain uses TRBV7-9 with TRBJ1-3; 9 bases line up with TRBD1. The chain's CDR3 is CASSLGQGGPVSGNTIYF. CDR3 bases: TGTGCCAGCAGCTTAGGACAGGGGGGTCCCGTCTCTGGAAACACCATATATTTT.